The present T cell receptor beta chain was sequenced within a study of response to subunit inactivated influenza vaccine. This CDR3 has 17 residues. Germline lookup yields CDR1 SGHRS and CDR2 YFSETQ. V lost 0 bases, J lost 5 bases, and 21 bases lay in between. TCRdb reanalysed the RT-PCR reads using MiXCR and keeps one entry per CDR3 protein. Of over 650,000 distinct CDR3 sequences listed, about 18% are singletons. In regard to this clonotype: Its antigen is currently unknown.

Study conclusions and caveats: It was the authors' suggestion that each seasonal influenza vaccination recruits few new T cells.

This receptor was taken from a man in his fifties who received an inactivated influenza vaccine. This specimen was PBMCs from blood, taken roughly 5 days after vaccination. V usage is TRBV5-1 and J usage is TRBJ2-7; TRBD1 or TRBD2 may be the D gene (5 bases each). Here the CDR3 reads CASSLENSGSGYHEQYF. The CDR3 nucleotides are TGCGCCAGCAGCTTGGAAAACTCAGGGAGCGGTTACCACGAGCAGTACTTC. Full variable domain (rest looked up from reference TRBV5-1 and TRBJ2-7): KAGVTQTPRYLIKTRGQQVTLSCSPISGHRSVSWYQQTPGQGLQFLFEYFSETQRNKGNFPGRFSGRQFSNSRSEMNVSTLELGDSALYLCASSLENSGSGYHEQYFGPGTRLTVT.